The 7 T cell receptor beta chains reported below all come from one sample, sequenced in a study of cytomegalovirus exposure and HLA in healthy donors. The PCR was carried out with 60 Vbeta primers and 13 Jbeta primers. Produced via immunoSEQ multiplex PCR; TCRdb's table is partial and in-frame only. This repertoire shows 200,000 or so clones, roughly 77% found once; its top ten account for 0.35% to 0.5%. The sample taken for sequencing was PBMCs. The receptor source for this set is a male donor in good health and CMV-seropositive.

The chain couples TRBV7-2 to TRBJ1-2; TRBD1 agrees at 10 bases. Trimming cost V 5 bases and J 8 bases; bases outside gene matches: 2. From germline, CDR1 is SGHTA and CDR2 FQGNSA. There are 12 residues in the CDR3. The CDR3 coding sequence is TGTGCCAGCAGCGAGACAGGGGGCGGCTACACCTTC. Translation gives CASSETGGGYTF.

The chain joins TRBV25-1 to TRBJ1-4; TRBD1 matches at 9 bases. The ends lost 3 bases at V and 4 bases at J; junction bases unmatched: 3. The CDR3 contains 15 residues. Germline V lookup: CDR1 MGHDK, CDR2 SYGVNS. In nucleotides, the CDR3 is TGTGCCAGCAGTGAGGACAGGGGTGTTAATGAAAAACTGTTTTTT. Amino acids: CASSEDRGVNEKLFF.

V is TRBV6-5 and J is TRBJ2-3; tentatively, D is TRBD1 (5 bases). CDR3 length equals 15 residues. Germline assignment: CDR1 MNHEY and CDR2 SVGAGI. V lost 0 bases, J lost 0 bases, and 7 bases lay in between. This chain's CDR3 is CASSYSWGSTDTQYF. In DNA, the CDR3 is TGTGCCAGCAGTTACTCGTGGGGCAGCACAGATACGCAGTATTTT.

The CDR3 protein is CASSLRGASGANVLTF. For the CDR3, the DNA is TGTGCCAGCAGCCTGCGTGGGGCCTCTGGGGCCAACGTCCTGACTTTC. This sequence joins TRBV4-2 and TRBJ2-6; possible D gene TRBD1, 5 bases. Deletions cut 4 bases from V and 0 bases from J, with 10 bases between. Germline V gives CDR1 LGHNA, CDR2 YNFKEQ. This CDR3 region has 16 residues.

The CDR3 protein is CASSFNSVQPQHF. DNA of the CDR3: TGTGCCAGCAGCTTTAATTCGGTTCAGCCCCAGCATTTT. J is TRBJ1-5 and V is TRBV7-2; D not resolved. Looked up from germline, CDR1 is SGHTA and CDR2 is FQGNSA. V was cut by 3 bases and J by 6 bases, with 9 bases left in between. CDR3 length: 13 amino acids.

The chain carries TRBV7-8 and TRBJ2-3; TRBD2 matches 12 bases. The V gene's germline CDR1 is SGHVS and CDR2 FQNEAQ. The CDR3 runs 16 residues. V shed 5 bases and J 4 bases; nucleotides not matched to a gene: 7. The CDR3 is CASSPLAGGPSDTQYF. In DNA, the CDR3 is TGTGCCAGCAGCCCGCTAGCGGGAGGGCCTTCAGATACGCAGTATTTT.

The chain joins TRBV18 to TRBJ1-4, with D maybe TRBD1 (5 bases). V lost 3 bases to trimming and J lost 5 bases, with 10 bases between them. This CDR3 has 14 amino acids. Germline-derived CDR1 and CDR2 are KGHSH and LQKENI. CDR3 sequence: CASSPGLGNEKLFF. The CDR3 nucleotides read TGTGCCAGCTCACCGGGACTGGGGAATGAAAAACTGTTTTTT. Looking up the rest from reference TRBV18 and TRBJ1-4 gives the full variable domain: NAGVMQNPRHLVRRRGQEARLRCSPMKGHSHVYWYRQLPEEGLKFMVYLQKENIIDESGMPKERFSAEFPKEGPSILRIQQVVRGDSAAYFCASSPGLGNEKLFFGSGTQLSVL.